This T cell receptor beta chain was identified in a study of T cell changes during pregnancy in multiple sclerosis. Trimming shortened V by 6 bases and J by 3 bases, and 17 bases separated the two germline ends. Germline V gives CDR1 SEHNR, CDR2 FQNEAQ (reference sequence). This CDR3 has 16 residues. This table comes from immunoSEQ multiplex PCR, and its TCRdb copy is limited to in-frame clones, with some not included. The data contain about 20,000 clones, 80% to 90% of them singletons. The chain uses TRBV7-9 and TRBJ2-2; D is possibly TRBD2 (5 bases). The clonotype comes from a female donor in good health, enrolled as a control in a pregnancy study. Sequenced here: CD8+ T cells from peripheral blood mononuclear cells, sampled in the second trimester of pregnancy. CDR3 region: CASRISGLGDTGELFF. The CDR3 DNA reads TGTGCCAGCAGAATTTCTGGACTGGGAGACACCGGGGAGCTGTTTTTT.